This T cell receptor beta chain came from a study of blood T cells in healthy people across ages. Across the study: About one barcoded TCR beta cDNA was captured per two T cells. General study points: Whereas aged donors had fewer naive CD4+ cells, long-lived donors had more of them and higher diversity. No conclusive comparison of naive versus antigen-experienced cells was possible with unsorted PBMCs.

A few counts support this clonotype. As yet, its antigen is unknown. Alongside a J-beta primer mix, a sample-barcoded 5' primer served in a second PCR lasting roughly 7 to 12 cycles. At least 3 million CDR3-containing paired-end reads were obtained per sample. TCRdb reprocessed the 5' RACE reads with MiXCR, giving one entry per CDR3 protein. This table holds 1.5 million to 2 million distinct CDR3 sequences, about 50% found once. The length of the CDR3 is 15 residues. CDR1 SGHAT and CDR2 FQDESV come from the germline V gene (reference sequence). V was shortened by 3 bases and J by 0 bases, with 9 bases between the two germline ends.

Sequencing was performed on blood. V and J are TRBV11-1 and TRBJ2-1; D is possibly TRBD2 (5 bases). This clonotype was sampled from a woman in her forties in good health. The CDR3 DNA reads TGTGCCAGCAGCTTTGACGGAGGCTCCTACAATGAGCAGTTCTTC. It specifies CASSFDGGSYNEQFF.